A selection of T cell receptor beta chains follows, all from one sample in a study of OX40 agonist ivuxolimab in advanced cancers. TCRdb's copy holds only in-frame clones and misses some; the assay was immunoSEQ multiplex PCR. The sample lists about 45,000 clones, 84% seen once, with 2.6% in the top ten. The sequencing used CD4+ or CD8+ T cells sorted from blood, collected in a trial of the OX40 agonist ivuxolimab. These receptors came from an adult with an advanced solid tumor such as melanoma, head and neck, liver or kidney cancer. Both conserved end residues are part of each CDR3. Each record gives: clone size, CDR3 length, D gene, J gene, V gene, CDR3 DNA, CDR3 protein. A D gene is named only where the DNA matches it firmly. Clone size, where shown, is once, few, many, or a class for clones that have expanded.

clone size: -
CDR3 length: 14
D gene: -
J gene: TRBJ1-1
V gene: TRBV9
CDR3 DNA: TGTGCCAGCAGCGTAGACGGGACAAACACTGAAGCTTTCTTT
CDR3 protein: CASSVDGTNTEAFF

clone size: -
CDR3 length: 13
D gene: -
J gene: TRBJ2-5
V gene: TRBV4-2
CDR3 DNA: TGTGCCAGCAGCGATGGGACAGCGGGGACCCAGTACTTC
CDR3 protein: CASSDGTAGTQYF

clone size: -
CDR3 length: 15
D gene: TRBD1
J gene: TRBJ1-4
V gene: TRBV6-5
CDR3 DNA: TGTGCCAGCACCTCCTCGGACAGGCGTAGTGAAAAACTGTTTTTT
CDR3 protein: CASTSSDRRSEKLFF

clone size: few
CDR3 length: 14
D gene: -
J gene: TRBJ1-6
V gene: TRBV5-5
CDR3 DNA: TGTGCCAGCAGTCCTAATTTGGGGAATCCACCCCTCCACTTT
CDR3 protein: CASSPNLGNPPLHF

clone size: -
CDR3 length: 15
D gene: -
J gene: TRBJ1-5
V gene: TRBV5-6
CDR3 DNA: TGTGCCAGCAGCTTAAGCAGGGCGGGGAATCAGCCCCAGCATTTT
CDR3 protein: CASSLSRAGNQPQHF

clone size: once
CDR3 length: 17
D gene: -
J gene: TRBJ2-3
V gene: TRBV27
CDR3 DNA: TGTGCCAGCAGTTCCCCCCTCAAGAGGGGGAGCACAGATACGCAGTATTTT
CDR3 protein: CASSSPLKRGSTDTQYF

clone size: -
CDR3 length: 16
D gene: TRBD1
J gene: TRBJ2-3
V gene: TRBV6-5
CDR3 DNA: TGTGCCAGCAGTTACGGGAAGACAGGGGGCACAGATACGCAGTATTTT
CDR3 protein: CASSYGKTGGTDTQYF

clone size: -
CDR3 length: 14
D gene: TRBD1
J gene: TRBJ1-1
V gene: TRBV6-6
CDR3 DNA: TGTGCCAGCAAGGTACAGGGGGCGGAAACTGAAGCTTTCTTT
CDR3 protein: CASKVQGAETEAFF

clone size: -
CDR3 length: 12
D gene: -
J gene: TRBJ1-5
V gene: TRBV10-3
CDR3 DNA: TGTGCCATTCAGACGGGAAATCAGCCCCAGCATTTT
CDR3 protein: CAIQTGNQPQHF

clone size: -
CDR3 length: 12
D gene: -
J gene: TRBJ1-5
V gene: TRBV6-1
CDR3 DNA: TGTGCCCTGCGAACAGGGAGGCAGCCCCAGCATTTT
CDR3 protein: CALRTGRQPQHF

clone size: -
CDR3 length: 18
D gene: TRBD2
J gene: TRBJ2-7
V gene: TRBV7-2
CDR3 DNA: TGTGCCAGCAGCTTAGAGAAACGAGCGGGAGGCCCATCCTACGAGCAGTACTTC
CDR3 protein: CASSLEKRAGGPSYEQYF

clone size: -
CDR3 length: 13
D gene: -
J gene: TRBJ2-2
V gene: TRBV14
CDR3 DNA: TGTGCCAGCTCCCCTATGAACACCGGGGAGCTGTTTTTT
CDR3 protein: CASSPMNTGELFF

clone size: few
CDR3 length: 16
D gene: TRBD2
J gene: TRBJ2-2
V gene: TRBV7-9
CDR3 DNA: TGTGCCAGCAGCTCCTTAGCGGGAGTTGTCACCGGGGAGCTGTTTTTT
CDR3 protein: CASSSLAGVVTGELFF

clone size: -
CDR3 length: 14
D gene: -
J gene: TRBJ1-1
V gene: TRBV7-6
CDR3 DNA: TGTGCCAGCAGCGCGGGAATCCTAAACACTGAAGCTTTCTTT
CDR3 protein: CASSAGILNTEAFF

clone size: -
CDR3 length: 17
D gene: TRBD1
J gene: TRBJ2-2
V gene: TRBV19
CDR3 DNA: TGTGCCAGTAGTATAGGCCGGGGACAGGGGGATACCGGGGAGCTGTTTTTT
CDR3 protein: CASSIGRGQGDTGELFF

clone size: -
CDR3 length: 15
D gene: -
J gene: TRBJ2-7
V gene: TRBV6-6
CDR3 DNA: TGTGCCAGCAGCTCAGGGGCGGTGGGCTCCTACGAGCAGTACTTC
CDR3 protein: CASSSGAVGSYEQYF

clone size: -
CDR3 length: 16
D gene: TRBD1
J gene: TRBJ2-7
V gene: TRBV18
CDR3 DNA: TGTGCCAGCTCACCAACCCCCCCGGGACAGGGGAGGGAGCAGTACTTC
CDR3 protein: CASSPTPPGQGREQYF

clone size: -
CDR3 length: 15
D gene: -
J gene: TRBJ2-2
V gene: TRBV19
CDR3 DNA: TGTGCCAGTAGTATATATCTCGTCGACACCGGGGAGCTGTTTTTT
CDR3 protein: CASSIYLVDTGELFF

clone size: -
CDR3 length: 14
D gene: -
J gene: TRBJ1-2
V gene: TRBV21-1
CDR3 DNA: TGTGCCAGCAGCAAAGCAGGGTACGGCTATGGCTACACCTTC
CDR3 protein: CASSKAGYGYGYTF

clone size: -
CDR3 length: 14
D gene: -
J gene: TRBJ1-5
V gene: TRBV7-9
CDR3 DNA: TGTGCCAGCAGCTCAGGGTATAGCAATCAGCCCCAGCATTTT
CDR3 protein: CASSSGYSNQPQHF

clone size: -
CDR3 length: 15
D gene: -
J gene: TRBJ1-2
V gene: TRBV5-6
CDR3 DNA: TGTGCCAGCAGCTTGTCGGCCAGGGTGAAGGATGGCTACACCTTC
CDR3 protein: CASSLSARVKDGYTF

clone size: few
CDR3 length: 14
D gene: TRBD2
J gene: TRBJ2-1
V gene: TRBV5-1
CDR3 DNA: TGCGCCAGCGTTGGGACTAGCGGTTACAATGAGCAGTTCTTC
CDR3 protein: CASVGTSGYNEQFF

clone size: -
CDR3 length: 14
D gene: -
J gene: TRBJ1-1
V gene: TRBV6-5
CDR3 DNA: TGTGCCAGCAGTTTCCGCCAGGCTAACACTGAAGCTTTCTTT
CDR3 protein: CASSFRQANTEAFF

clone size: -
CDR3 length: 16
D gene: -
J gene: TRBJ1-1
V gene: TRBV7-2
CDR3 DNA: TGTGCCAGCAGCTTAGGGACAGTGACTATGAACACTGAAGCTTTCTTT
CDR3 protein: CASSLGTVTMNTEAFF

clone size: -
CDR3 length: 13
D gene: -
J gene: TRBJ2-7
V gene: TRBV7-3
CDR3 DNA: TGTGCCAGCTCCCCTGGGGGCGGCTACGAGCAGTACTTC
CDR3 protein: CASSPGGGYEQYF

clone size: once
CDR3 length: 14
D gene: -
J gene: TRBJ1-1
V gene: TRBV19
CDR3 DNA: TGTGCCAGTAGTATGGACGGGACCAACACTGAAGCTTTCTTT
CDR3 protein: CASSMDGTNTEAFF

clone size: few
CDR3 length: 14
D gene: -
J gene: TRBJ2-7
V gene: TRBV7-8
CDR3 DNA: TGTGCCAGCAGCTTAGCCCAAGCGGGTTACGAGCAGTACTTC
CDR3 protein: CASSLAQAGYEQYF

clone size: -
CDR3 length: 16
D gene: TRBD1
J gene: TRBJ1-1
V gene: TRBV18
CDR3 DNA: TGTGCCAGCTCACCACTAATTAATCGACAGGGCACTGAAGCTTTCTTT
CDR3 protein: CASSPLINRQGTEAFF

clone size: -
CDR3 length: 13
D gene: -
J gene: TRBJ2-7
V gene: TRBV4-2
CDR3 DNA: TGTGCCAGCAGCTTGGCCGAAGCCTACGAGCAGTACTTC
CDR3 protein: CASSLAEAYEQYF

clone size: -
CDR3 length: 11
D gene: -
J gene: TRBJ1-1
V gene: TRBV5-1
CDR3 DNA: TGCGCCAGCAGCTTGGACGCGGAAGCTTTCTTT
CDR3 protein: CASSLDAEAFF

clone size: once
CDR3 length: 14
D gene: -
J gene: TRBJ1-1
V gene: TRBV6-6
CDR3 DNA: TGTGCCAGCAAACAAGGACGGGGAGGGTTTGAAGCTTTCTTT
CDR3 protein: CASKQGRGGFEAFF

clone size: -
CDR3 length: 13
D gene: -
J gene: TRBJ1-1
V gene: TRBV27
CDR3 DNA: TGTGCCAGCAGTTTAGGGGGGAACACTGAAGCTTTCTTT
CDR3 protein: CASSLGGNTEAFF

clone size: -
CDR3 length: 13
D gene: -
J gene: TRBJ2-7
V gene: TRBV29-1
CDR3 DNA: TGCAGCGTTGAACCCCCAGGGACGGCCGAGCAGTACTTC
CDR3 protein: CSVEPPGTAEQYF

clone size: -
CDR3 length: 16
D gene: -
J gene: TRBJ1-3
V gene: TRBV19
CDR3 DNA: TGTGCCAGTAGTTTCGTCCCGGGGGCAACTGGAAACACCATATATTTT
CDR3 protein: CASSFVPGATGNTIYF

clone size: -
CDR3 length: 15
D gene: -
J gene: TRBJ2-3
V gene: TRBV9
CDR3 DNA: TGTGCCAGCAGCGTGGGGGCAACTAGCACAGATACGCAGTATTTT
CDR3 protein: CASSVGATSTDTQYF

clone size: -
CDR3 length: 15
D gene: TRBD1
J gene: TRBJ1-2
V gene: TRBV27
CDR3 DNA: TGTGCCAGCAGTTTGGGTGTACAGGGGACGTGGAGCTACACCTTC
CDR3 protein: CASSLGVQGTWSYTF

clone size: -
CDR3 length: 14
D gene: TRBD1
J gene: TRBJ1-2
V gene: TRBV27
CDR3 DNA: TGTGCCAGCAGGTTCTACAGGGGGCTTGTGGGCTACACCTTC
CDR3 protein: CASRFYRGLVGYTF

clone size: -
CDR3 length: 19
D gene: TRBD1
J gene: TRBJ2-2
V gene: TRBV7-9
CDR3 DNA: TGTGCCAGCACCAGCAGGGACAGGGAATGGACTAAGAACACCGGGGAGCTGTTTTTT
CDR3 protein: CASTSRDREWTKNTGELFF

clone size: -
CDR3 length: 15
D gene: TRBD1
J gene: TRBJ2-7
V gene: TRBV6-5
CDR3 DNA: TGTGCCAGCAGTTATGGAGGGACAGGAAATAACCGGCAGTACTTC
CDR3 protein: CASSYGGTGNNRQYF

clone size: -
CDR3 length: 14
D gene: -
J gene: TRBJ1-4
V gene: TRBV30
CDR3 DNA: TGTGCCTGGAGTGGAGCGCCAACTAATGAAAAACTGTTTTTT
CDR3 protein: CAWSGAPTNEKLFF